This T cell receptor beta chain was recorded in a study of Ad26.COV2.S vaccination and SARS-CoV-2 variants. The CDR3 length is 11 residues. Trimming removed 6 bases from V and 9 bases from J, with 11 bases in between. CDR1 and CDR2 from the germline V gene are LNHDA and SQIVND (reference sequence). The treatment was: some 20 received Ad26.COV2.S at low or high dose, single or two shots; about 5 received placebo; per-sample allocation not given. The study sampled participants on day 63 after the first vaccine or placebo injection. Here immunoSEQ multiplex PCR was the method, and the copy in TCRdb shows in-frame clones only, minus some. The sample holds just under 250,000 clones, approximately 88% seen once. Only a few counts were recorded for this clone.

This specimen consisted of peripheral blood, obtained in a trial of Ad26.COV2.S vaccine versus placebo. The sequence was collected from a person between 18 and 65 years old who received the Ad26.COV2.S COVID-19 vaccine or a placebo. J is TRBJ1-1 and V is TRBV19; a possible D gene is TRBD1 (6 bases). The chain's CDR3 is CASRYTGKAFF. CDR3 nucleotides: TGTGCCAGTAGGTACACAGGGAAAGCTTTCTTT.